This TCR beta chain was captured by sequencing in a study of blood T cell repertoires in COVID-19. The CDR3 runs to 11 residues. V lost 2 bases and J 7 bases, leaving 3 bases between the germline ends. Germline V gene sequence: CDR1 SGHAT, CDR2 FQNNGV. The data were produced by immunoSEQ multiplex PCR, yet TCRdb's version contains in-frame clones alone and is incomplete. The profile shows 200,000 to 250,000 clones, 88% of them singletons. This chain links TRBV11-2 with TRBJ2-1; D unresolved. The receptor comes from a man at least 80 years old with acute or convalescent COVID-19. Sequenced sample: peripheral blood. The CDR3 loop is CASSLSNEQFF. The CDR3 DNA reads TGTGCCAGCAGCTTATCTAATGAGCAGTTCTTC.